The 8 T cell receptor beta chains reported below all come from one sample, sequenced in a study of siplizumab effects on memory and regulatory T cells (dated by TCRdb to between 2018 and 2021). Library construction relied on the immunoSEQ multiplex PCR assay. As stored in TCRdb, this immuneACCESS dataset retains in-frame rearrangements with V and J assigned. A fraction of the clones does not appear; measured against another copy, unresolved V genes explain less than half of the discrepancy, and the remainder lacks a known reason. Across this sample there are some 120,000 clones, with about 93% seen only once. The ten largest make up approximately 0.17% of the sample. The specimen sequenced was non-Treg CD4+ T cells sorted from blood. The sample's cell subset or site label, in plain terms: FACS-sorted unstimulated CD4+ non-regulatory T cells. The receptors derive from a human donor in good health.

The chain carries TRBV28 and TRBJ1-1; tentative D call: TRBD1 (6 bases). The CDR3 totals 13 residues. CDR1 is MDHEN, CDR2 SYDVKM, per germline. Trimming took 3 bases from V and 5 from J, leaving 10 bases between them. The CDR3 reads CASSFAGETEAFF. CDR3 nucleotide sequence: TGTGCCAGCAGTTTTGCAGGGGAGACTGAAGCTTTCTTT.

This clone was seen a few times. The chain employs TRBV28 and TRBJ1-6; D gene unclear. The germline V gene encodes CDR1 MDHEN and CDR2 SYDVKM. Trimming shortened V by 2 bases and J by 7 bases, and 12 bases separated the two germline ends. This CDR3 is 15 amino acids long. The CDR3 coding sequence is TGTGCCAGCAGTTTAGCCGGAGCAGGCAATTCACCCCTCCACTTT. Translating it yields CASSLAGAGNSPLHF.

This clone has a single count. This chain links TRBV15 with TRBJ2-5; the match to TRBD1 covers 7 bases. The CDR3 runs to 15 residues. Germline CDR1 and CDR2: LNHNV and YYDKDF (reference sequence). The V gene end was trimmed by 0 bases and the J gene end by 0 bases; junction bases not matched to a gene: 1. The CDR3 spells CATSRDGTDQETQYF. DNA for the CDR3: TGTGCCACCAGCAGAGATGGGACAGACCAAGAGACCCAGTACTTC. Filled out from reference TRBV15 and TRBJ2-5, the complete variable domain reads DAMVIQNPRYQVTQFGKPVTLSCSQTLNHNVMYWYQQKSSQAPKLLFHYYDKDFNNEADTPDNFQSRRPNTSFCFLDIRSPGLGDTAMYLCATSRDGTDQETQYFGPGTRLLVL.

V gene TRBV19 combines with J gene TRBJ1-6, with D perhaps matching TRBD1 (5 bases). Looked up from germline, CDR1 is LNHDA and CDR2 is SQIVND (reference sequence). Trimming took 3 bases from V and 10 from J, leaving 7 bases between them. The CDR3 covers 12 residues. CDR3 residues: CASSIRGSPLHF. CDR3 nucleotide sequence: TGTGCCAGTAGTATTAGGGGCTCACCCCTCCACTTT.

The rearrangement links TRBV4-2 to TRBJ2-1, with 13 bases identical to TRBD2. CDR1 LGHNA and CDR2 YNFKEQ come from the germline V gene. V dropped 0 bases and J dropped 7; count of bases not matched to a gene: 6. This CDR3 region has 17 residues. CDR3 loop: CASSQDPLAGGVNEQFF. The CDR3 nucleotides are TGTGCCAGCAGCCAAGATCCACTAGCGGGGGGGGTAAATGAGCAGTTCTTC.

The chain uses TRBV15 and TRBJ1-4, with TRBD1 as a possible D gene (5 bases). The CDR3 spans 14 residues. V shed 2 bases and J shed 7 bases, with 11 bases lying between them. Germline V gene lookup returns CDR1 LNHNV and CDR2 YYDKDF (reference sequence). The CDR3 spells CATSRPDSREKLFF. CDR3 coding DNA: TGTGCCACCAGCAGACCAGACAGCCGTGAAAAACTGTTTTTT.

CDR3 coding DNA: TGTGCCAGTAGTGCCTCTAGGACAGATACGCAGTATTTT. This translates into CASSASRTDTQYF. J is TRBJ2-3 and V is TRBV19; D not certain. The V gene lost 5 bases and the J gene lost 3 bases, with 9 bases spanning the gap. Germline V gene data show CDR1 as LNHDA and CDR2 as SQIVND (reference sequence). The CDR3 covers 13 residues.

The chain couples TRBV4-1 to TRBJ2-5; TRBD1 matches 7 bases. Germline CDR1 and CDR2: MGHRA and YSYEKL. The length of the CDR3 is 15 residues. V shed 1 base, J shed 7 bases, and the junction held 9 bases outside the gene matches. In nucleotides, the CDR3 is TGCGCCAGCAGCCAAGGACAGGGAGAGGTTAGGACCCAGTACTTC. It yields the protein CASSQGQGEVRTQYF.